The entry below describes one TCR beta chain. The target antigen is unknown. Vbeta (60) and Jbeta (13) primers were used in the PCR. The protocol was immunoSEQ multiplex PCR, while the TCRdb copy is restricted to in-frame clones and leaves out a portion. Here the sample spans some 110,000 clones, about four fifths being singletons. Per germline, CDR1 SGHRS and CDR2 YFSETQ. This CDR3 is built from 17 residues. V lost 4 bases, J lost 3 bases, and 23 bases lay in between. This record comes from a study of cytomegalovirus exposure and HLA in healthy donors. The study's findings and limits: Among the sequence variants, a highly shared cluster was likely an artifact of sequencing.

Healthy individuals who donated bone marrow served as the donors. The rearrangement links TRBV5-1 to TRBJ2-7; possibly TRBD2 for D (5 bases). Specimen: PBMCs. The clonotype was recovered from a woman aged 18-35 years in good health and CMV-seronegative. CDR3 residues: CASSPSWLALTSYEQYF. In nucleotides, the CDR3 is TGCGCCAGCAGCCCCTCATGGTTGGCGTTAACTAGCTACGAGCAGTACTTC.